Below, 24 T cell receptor beta chains from the same sample are listed, as sequenced in a study of identical twins. TCRdb independently ran MiXCR on the 5' RACE reads; one entry per CDR3 protein. The profile shows some 500,000 distinct CDR3 sequences, roughly 21% of them singletons. These same data were also listed under a study on T cells expressing NK-cell markers.

The sample comprised CD4+ T cells sorted from blood. The receptors were sampled from a woman aged 18-29 years in good health.

The chain employs TRBV7-9 and TRBJ2-5; perhaps TRBD1 as D (6 bases). The CDR3 spans 17 residues. Trimming removed 5 bases from V and 4 bases from J, with 23 bases in between. Germline-derived CDR1 and CDR2 are SEHNR and FQNEAQ (reference sequence). The CDR3 spells CASSRGNQGNVRETQYF. CDR3 sequence (DNA): TGTGCCAGCAGCAGGGGGAATCAGGGGAATGTTCGAGAGACCCAGTACTTC.

This chain links TRBV7-2 with TRBJ2-7; no reliable D call. The CDR3 runs to 13 residues. With 2 bases removed from V and 3 bases from J, the gap between germline ends came to 8 bases. Germline CDR1 SGHTA, CDR2 FQGNSA. The CDR3, as DNA: TGTGCCAGCAGCTTAACGGTAGACTACGAGCAGTACTTC. As protein: CASSLTVDYEQYF.

The DNA for the CDR3 is TGTGCCAGCAGTCCGGGACAGGTCCCTTACAATGAGCAGTTCTTC. Encoded protein: CASSPGQVPYNEQFF. This chain connects TRBV12-3 or TRBV12-4 to TRBJ2-1, with 8 bases matching TRBD1. The CDR3 contains 15 residues. The trim removed 5 bases at V and 4 bases at J, leaving 7 bases unmatched.

The chain joins TRBV3-1 to TRBJ2-3; TRBD1 agrees at 10 bases. The CDR3 runs to 14 residues. Germline V CDR1 and CDR2: LGHDT, YNNKEL (reference sequence). Unmatched junction bases numbered 1, after V lost 3 bases and J lost 4 bases. The chain's CDR3 is CASSQGTGADTQYF. The DNA for the CDR3 is TGTGCCAGCAGCCAGGGGACAGGGGCAGATACGCAGTATTTT.

This clonotype was seen more than once but under ten times. This chain links TRBV4-3 with TRBJ2-2; D may be TRBD1 (5 bases). The CDR3 totals 16 residues. CDR1 and CDR2 (germline): LGHNA, YSLEER. Deletions cut 2 bases from V and 5 bases from J, with 15 bases between. The CDR3 nucleotides read TGCGCCAGCAGCCAAAACCCGACAGTGGGAACCGGGGAGCTGTTTTTT. This encodes CASSQNPTVGTGELFF.

This clonotype was picked up a small number of times. The chain carries TRBV20-1 and TRBJ2-7; 7 nucleotides agree with TRBD2. The CDR3 extends over 13 amino acids. V shed 1 base and J 5 bases; nucleotides not matched to a gene: 5. Per germline, CDR1 DFQATT and CDR2 SNEGSKA (reference sequence). The CDR3 bases are TGCAGTGCTAGAGCCGGGCGGGAGAACGAGCAGTACTTC. It codes for CSARAGRENEQYF.

CDR3 sequence reads: CSARASRSYEQYF. In DNA form, the CDR3 reads TGCAGTGCTAGAGCGTCCCGCTCCTACGAGCAGTACTTC. This chain links TRBV20-1 with TRBJ2-7; D is unresolved. Germline assignment: CDR1 DFQATT and CDR2 SNEGSKA (reference sequence). The ends were cut back, 1 base at V and 0 bases at J, with 7 bases in the middle. This CDR3 has 13 residues.

CDR3 in amino acids: CACHSGLAGGRALNEQFF. The CDR3 DNA reads TGTGCCTGCCACTCGGGACTAGCGGGAGGCAGAGCCTTGAATGAGCAGTTCTTC. The chain employs TRBV6-1 and TRBJ2-1; 15 bases fit TRBD2. The CDR3 totals 18 residues. Germline V CDR1 and CDR2: MNHNS, SASEGT. Trimming at V came to 11 bases and at J to 7 bases, leaving 18 bases not matched to a gene.

The J gene is TRBJ1-1, the V gene TRBV4-1, with D possibly TRBD1 on 6 matching bases. Looked up from germline, CDR1 is MGHRA and CDR2 is YSYEKL. Trimming shortened V by 0 bases and J by 0 bases, and 14 bases separated the two germline ends. The CDR3 sequence is 17 residues long. This CDR3 is CASSQDPDRTMNTEAFF. In DNA form, the CDR3 reads TGCGCCAGCAGCCAAGATCCGGACAGAACCATGAACACTGAAGCTTTCTTT.

The chain is built from TRBV5-1 and TRBJ2-1; TRBD2 aligns across 9 bases. The CDR3 contains 18 residues. V trimming: 6 bases; J trimming: 2 bases; junction bases outside the gene matches: 15. CDR1 is SGHRS, CDR2 YFSETQ, per germline. In nucleotides, the CDR3 is TGCGCCAGCACCTACCCTCGTCTCGGCGGGGGGGCCTACAATGAGCAGTTCTTC. Translated, it gives CASTYPRLGGGAYNEQFF.

The chain combines TRBV10-2 with TRBJ2-2; 9 positions agree with TRBD2. Trimming took 0 bases from V and 6 from J; bases not matched to a gene: 5. Germline CDR1 is WSHSY and CDR2 is SAAADI. The CDR3 extends over 16 amino acids. The CDR3: CASSESVAGVAGELFF. CDR3 nucleotides: TGCGCCAGCAGTGAGTCGGTAGCGGGAGTCGCCGGGGAGCTGTTTTTT.

With respect to this clonotype: A much more abundant neighbour one base away suggests this may be a read error. The chain links TRBV15 to TRBJ2-1; D is perhaps TRBD2 (5 bases). Germline loops: CDR1 LNHNV, CDR2 YYDKDF (reference sequence). This CDR3 spans 11 amino acids. Trimming cost V 3 bases and J 12 bases, with 9 bases left between them. The CDR3 spells CATSRAGGQFF. The DNA for the CDR3 is TGTGCCACCAGCAGGGCGGGTGGGCAGTTCTTC.

V usage is TRBV29-1 and J usage is TRBJ2-1; weak D call: TRBD2 (5 bases). The length of the CDR3 is 13 residues. V was trimmed by 7 bases and J by 2 bases, leaving 12 bases between them. Germline V lookup: CDR1 SQVTM, CDR2 ANQGSEA. In DNA form, the CDR3 reads TGCAGCGCCGGGAAATTAACCTACAATGAGCAGTTCTTC. Amino acids: CSAGKLTYNEQFF.

This clonotype has at least ten counts. V usage is TRBV5-1 and J usage is TRBJ2-3, with D perhaps given as TRBD1 or TRBD2 (5 bases each). Germline assignment: CDR1 SGHRS and CDR2 YFSETQ. V was cut by 3 bases and J by 4 bases, with 15 bases left in between. This CDR3 spans 15 amino acids. The CDR3 DNA sequence: TGCGCCAGCAGCTCGGGGCCCCGACCACCAGATACGCAGTATTTT. Its protein is CASSSGPRPPDTQYF.

This chain connects TRBV11-2 to TRBJ2-7; D may be TRBD2 (6 bases). Germline-derived CDR1 and CDR2 are SGHAT and FQNNGV. This CDR3 has 13 amino acids. Deletions cut 5 bases from V and 5 bases from J, with 13 bases between. This CDR3 is CASSRRLVHEQYF. In DNA form, the CDR3 reads TGTGCCAGCAGCCGAAGACTAGTCCACGAGCAGTACTTC.

The chain employs TRBV6-5 and TRBJ1-1; no clear D. The V end lost 3 bases, the J end lost 9 bases, and 17 bases lay between the germline ends. CDR3 length: 14 residues. CDR1 and CDR2 from the germline V gene are MNHEY and SVGAGI. The CDR3 reads CASSYKAQILKAFF. The DNA of the CDR3 is TGTGCCAGCAGTTATAAGGCCCAGATATTGAAAGCTTTCTTT.

The chain carries TRBV29-1 and TRBJ2-3, with TRBD2 identical over 8 bases. From germline, CDR1 is SQVTM and CDR2 ANQGSEA. Trimming took 3 bases from V and 1 from J; bases not matched to a gene: 6. The CDR3 has 15 residues. DNA of the CDR3: TGCAGCGTTGATCGGGGGGGCTCGGGCACAGATACGCAGTATTTT. Protein: CSVDRGGSGTDTQYF.

In this sample, this clonotype turned up many times. This rearrangement joins TRBV12-3 or TRBV12-4 to TRBJ1-1; D remains unclear. The CDR3 runs 13 residues. Between the trimmed V and J ends, which lost 5 bases and 1 base, there was a span of 8 bases. The CDR3, as DNA: TGTGCCAGCAGTGGACGGCGGAACACTGAAGCTTTCTTT. Translated, it gives CASSGRRNTEAFF.

The gene calls are TRBV18 and TRBJ2-7; no clear D gene. This CDR3 is built from 13 residues. V was clipped by 4 bases and J by 0 bases, with 7 bases between them. Germline loops: CDR1 KGHSH, CDR2 LQKENI. The CDR3 DNA reads as TGTGCCAGCTCACAGGATTCCTCCTACGAGCAGTACTTC. This gives the protein CASSQDSSYEQYF.

This clonotype has a count of ten or more. The genes are TRBV27 and TRBJ2-5, with a possible D match to TRBD1 (6 bases). V lost 3 bases and J lost 5, with 13 bases in between. CDR1 and CDR2 (germline): MNHEY, SMNVEV (reference sequence). The CDR3 consists of 14 residues. The CDR3 loop is CASSFTGFSETQYF. The CDR3 DNA is TGTGCCAGCAGTTTTACAGGGTTCTCGGAGACCCAGTACTTC.

The CDR3 spells CASSQDRPGTGEQFF. The CDR3 nucleotides read TGTGCCAGCAGCCAAGATCGCCCCGGGACCGGAGAGCAGTTCTTC. The chain links TRBV3-1 to TRBJ2-1; perhaps D is TRBD1 or TRBD2 (5 bases each). V dropped 0 bases and J dropped 10 bases, with 16 bases sitting between them. Germline V CDR1 and CDR2: LGHDT, YNNKEL (reference sequence). There are 15 residues in the CDR3.

This clonotype was observed a few times. This chain connects TRBV20-1 to TRBJ2-3, with D perhaps matching TRBD1 or TRBD2 (7 bases each). The CDR3 is made up of 17 amino acids. The germline V and J ends were trimmed by 5 bases and 0 bases, with 21 bases remaining between them. Germline lookup yields CDR1 DFQATT and CDR2 SNEGSKA (reference sequence). CDR3 sequence (DNA): TGCAGTGCTCAGGGGGGGGGCGGAACGACTAGCACAGATACGCAGTATTTT. Protein product: CSAQGGGGTTSTDTQYF.

At least ten counts were recorded for this clonotype. V gene TRBV20-1 combines with J gene TRBJ2-2; 14 bases match TRBD2. This CDR3 is 15 amino acids long. Germline V CDR1 and CDR2: DFQATT, SNEGSKA (reference sequence). Germline trimming cut 6 bases from V and 7 bases from J; bases unmatched to any gene: 7. Here the CDR3 reads CSAPTSGGAGGELFF. For the CDR3, the DNA is TGCAGTGCCCCGACTAGCGGGGGGGCTGGCGGGGAGCTGTTTTTT.

The chain couples TRBV9 to TRBJ2-4, with a weak D call TRBD2 (6 bases). The CDR3 extends over 13 amino acids. The V end lost 2 bases, the J end lost 8 bases, and 11 bases lay between the germline ends. Germline values: CDR1 SGDLS, CDR2 YYNGEE. The CDR3 region is CASSVGDSHIQYF. In nucleotides, the CDR3 is TGTGCCAGCAGCGTGGGGGACTCTCACATTCAGTACTTC.